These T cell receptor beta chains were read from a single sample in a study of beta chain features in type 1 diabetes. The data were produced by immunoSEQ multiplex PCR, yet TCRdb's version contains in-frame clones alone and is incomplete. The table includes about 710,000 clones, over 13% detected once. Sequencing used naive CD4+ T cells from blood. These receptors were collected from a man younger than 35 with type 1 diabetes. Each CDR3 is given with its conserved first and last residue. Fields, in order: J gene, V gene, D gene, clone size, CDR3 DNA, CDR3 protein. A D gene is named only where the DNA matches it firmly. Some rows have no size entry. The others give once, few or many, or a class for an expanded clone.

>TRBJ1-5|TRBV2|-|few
TGTGCCAGCGGGGGGGACAATCAGCCCCAGCATTTT
CASGGDNQPQHF
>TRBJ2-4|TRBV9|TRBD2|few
TGTGCCAGCAGCCCCTTTGGCGGGGGAACAACCAAAAACATTCAGTACTTC
CASSPFGGGTTKNIQYF
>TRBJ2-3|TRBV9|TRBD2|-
TGTGCCAGCAGCGCCGAGACTAGCGGGGGCACAGATACGCAGTATTTT
CASSAETSGGTDTQYF
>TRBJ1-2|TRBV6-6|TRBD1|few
TGTGCCAGCAGTAACCGGGACAGGGGCCGGATAGGCTACACCTTC
CASSNRDRGRIGYTF
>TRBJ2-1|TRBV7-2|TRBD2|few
TGTGCCAGCAGCTCCGGGCGGGCTAGCGGACACTACAATGAGCAGTTCTTC
CASSSGRASGHYNEQFF
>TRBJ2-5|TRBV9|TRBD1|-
TGTGCCAGCAGCGTCGAAGACAGGGCGGAGACCCAGTACTTC
CASSVEDRAETQYF
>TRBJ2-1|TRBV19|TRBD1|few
TGTGCCAGTAGTTCCCGGGACAGGGGCATCAATGAGCAGTTCTTC
CASSSRDRGINEQFF
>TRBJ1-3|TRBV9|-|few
TGTGCCAGCAGCGTAGAATCGGGATCCTCTGGAAACACCATATATTTT
CASSVESGSSGNTIYF
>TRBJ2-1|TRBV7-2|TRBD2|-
TGTGCCAGCAGCTTAGCGCTAATGTGGTCGGCGGGGGGAAATGAGCAGTTCTTC
CASSLALMWSAGGNEQFF
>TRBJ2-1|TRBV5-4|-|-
TGTGCCAGCAGCTTGACCAACCGCCCCGGACCCAACCAGTTCTTC
CASSLTNRPGPNQFF
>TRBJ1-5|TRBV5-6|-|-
TGTGCCAGCAGCTCATACTCGAGACATAGCAATCAGCCCCAGCATTTT
CASSSYSRHSNQPQHF
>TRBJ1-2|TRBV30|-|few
TGTGCCTGGGGAAGGGATGTTTATGGCTACACCTTC
CAWGRDVYGYTF
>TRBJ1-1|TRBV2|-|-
TGTGCCAGCAGTGAGAGGAACACTGAAGCTTTCTTT
CASSERNTEAFF
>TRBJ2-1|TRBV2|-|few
TGTGCCAGCAGTGAAGCGCTGGGACCCAACCCAAATGAGCAGTTCTTC
CASSEALGPNPNEQFF
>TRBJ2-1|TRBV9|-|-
TGTGCCAGCAGCGTAGTCTCGACGCTATCTTCCTACAATGAGCAGTTCTTC
CASSVVSTLSSYNEQFF
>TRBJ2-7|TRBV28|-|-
TGTGCCAGCAGTTTGCCAGGGCCCTACGAGCAGTACTTC
CASSLPGPYEQYF
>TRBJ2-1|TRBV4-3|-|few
TGCGCCAGCAGCCAAGATTACGGTCCGGGGCGGCCCTACAATGAGCAGTTCTTC
CASSQDYGPGRPYNEQFF
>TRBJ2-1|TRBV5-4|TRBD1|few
TGTGCCAGCAGACGGGGGACAGGGAACGAGCAGTTCTTC
CASRRGTGNEQFF
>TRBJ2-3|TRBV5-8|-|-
TGTGCCAGCAGCTTGGCAGCGTTCCGCACAGATACGCAGTATTTT
CASSLAAFRTDTQYF
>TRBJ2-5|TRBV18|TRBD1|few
TGTGCCAGCTCACCATACGGGACAGCGGAGACCCAGTACTTC
CASSPYGTAETQYF
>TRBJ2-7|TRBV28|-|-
TGTGCCAGCAGTTTAAGGGGCAGTCAGTACTTC
CASSLRGSQYF
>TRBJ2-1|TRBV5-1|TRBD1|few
TGCGCCAGCAGCACCGGACAGGGGAGAGTGGATGAGCAGTTCTTC
CASSTGQGRVDEQFF
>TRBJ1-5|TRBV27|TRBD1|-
TGTGCCAGCAGTTCGGGACAGCCCGGGAATCAGCCCCAGCATTTT
CASSSGQPGNQPQHF
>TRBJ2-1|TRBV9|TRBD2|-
TGTGCCAGCAGTGAAGGACTAGCGGGGGCGAACTACAATGAGCAGTTCTTC
CASSEGLAGANYNEQFF
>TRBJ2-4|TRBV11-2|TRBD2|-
TGTGCCAGCAGCTCTCAACTAGCGGGAGAAAACATTCAGTACTTC
CASSSQLAGENIQYF
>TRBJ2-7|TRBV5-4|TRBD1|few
TGTGCCAGCAGTAGAGACAGGGGCCAAAACTACGAGCAGTACTTC
CASSRDRGQNYEQYF